The rows below give T cell receptor beta chains drawn from one sample of a study of Ad26.COV2.S vaccination and SARS-CoV-2 variants. Some clones are missing from TCRdb's copy, which holds only in-frame ones; the method was immunoSEQ multiplex PCR. The sample consists of approximately 400,000 clones, approximately 83% of them appearing once. The sample in question was peripheral blood, obtained in a trial of Ad26.COV2.S vaccine versus placebo. These receptor sequences come from a person aged 18-65 years who received the Ad26.COV2.S COVID-19 vaccine or a placebo. Each CDR3 is given with its conserved first and last residue. D genes are given only for firm matches. Some rows mark clone size as missing; the rest say once, few, many or name a class of expanded clone.

cdr3_length | d_call | clone_size | j_call | v_call | cdr3_aa | cdr3_nt
15 | NA | NA | TRBJ2-1 | TRBV19 | CASKSGTGFYNEQFF | TGTGCCAGTAAATCCGGGACTGGGTTCTACAATGAGCAGTTCTTC
16 | NA | NA | TRBJ2-3 | TRBV7-9 | CASSSLGNLRTDTQYF | TGTGCCAGCAGCTCCCTCGGAAACCTTCGCACAGATACGCAGTATTTT
14 | TRBD2 | once | TRBJ2-1 | TRBV18 | CASSPGTSGDEQFF | TGTGCCAGCTCACCTGGGACTAGCGGGGATGAGCAGTTCTTC
13 | NA | NA | TRBJ1-5 | TRBV7-3 | CASGDDSNQPQHF | TGTGCCAGCGGGGATGACAGCAATCAGCCCCAGCATTTT
13 | NA | once | TRBJ1-2 | TRBV6-5 | CASSSRENYGYTF | TGTGCCAGCAGTTCTCGGGAGAACTATGGCTACACCTTC
16 | NA | NA | TRBJ2-5 | TRBV19 | CASSSQGTATQETQYF | TGTGCCAGTAGTTCCCAAGGGACTGCCACACAAGAGACCCAGTACTTC
12 | NA | NA | TRBJ1-2 | TRBV24-1 | CATSRDRYGYTF | TGTGCCACCTCCAGGGACCGCTATGGCTACACCTTC
16 | TRBD2 | NA | TRBJ2-7 | TRBV5-1 | CASSKSGRSSPGEQYF | TGCGCCAGCAGTAAGAGCGGGAGATCTTCCCCGGGCGAGCAGTACTTC
16 | NA | NA | TRBJ1-4 | TRBV6-5 | CASSLLSGASNEKLFF | TGTGCCAGCAGTTTACTATCGGGGGCCTCTAATGAAAAACTGTTTTTT
11 | NA | NA | TRBJ2-1 | TRBV6-2/TRBV6-3 | CASSYNHEQFF | TGTGCCAGCAGTTACAACCATGAGCAGTTCTTC
12 | NA | NA | TRBJ1-2 | TRBV28 | CASHSTGHGYTF | TGTGCCAGTCACTCGACAGGCCATGGCTACACCTTC
11 | NA | NA | TRBJ2-7 | TRBV28 | CVSSLIHEQYF | TGTGTCAGCAGTTTAATCCACGAGCAGTACTTC
16 | TRBD2 | NA | TRBJ2-2 | TRBV24-1 | CATSDYGRGNTGELFF | TGTGCCACCAGTGATTACGGGAGGGGGAACACCGGGGAGCTGTTTTTT
16 | NA | NA | TRBJ2-1 | TRBV7-9 | CASSVLVGSRNNEQFF | TGTGCCAGCAGCGTTTTAGTCGGGAGTCGTAACAATGAGCAGTTCTTC
14 | TRBD1 | NA | TRBJ2-7 | TRBV19 | CASSRAGTGYEQYF | TGTGCCAGTAGTCGGGCCGGGACAGGCTACGAGCAGTACTTC
18 | NA | NA | TRBJ2-4 | TRBV11-2 | CASSNSRGADYGKNIQYF | TGTGCCAGCAGTAATAGCCGTGGGGCCGATTATGGCAAAAACATTCAGTACTTC
15 | NA | NA | TRBJ2-7 | TRBV6-1 | CASSRPEDGRYEQYF | TGTGCCAGCAGCCGACCTGAGGACGGAAGATACGAGCAGTACTTC
15 | TRBD2 | NA | TRBJ2-5 | TRBV6-2/TRBV6-3 | CASSPRGLGGETQYF | TGTGCCAGCAGCCCCCGGGGACTAGGGGGAGAGACCCAGTACTTC
15 | TRBD1 | NA | TRBJ1-1 | TRBV6-1 | CASSDFGQGNTEAFF | TGTGCCAGCAGTGATTTTGGACAGGGGAACACTGAAGCTTTCTTT
13 | NA | NA | TRBJ1-2 | TRBV27 | CASSWGENYGYTF | TGTGCCAGCAGTTGGGGGGAAAACTATGGCTACACCTTC
16 | NA | NA | TRBJ1-2 | TRBV11-3 | CASSPRTTSMGSGYTF | TGTGCCAGCAGCCCCCGGACCACTTCCATGGGTTCCGGCTACACCTTC
13 | NA | NA | TRBJ2-2 | TRBV5-8 | CASSSGGPGELFF | TGTGCCAGCAGCTCCGGGGGTCCCGGGGAGCTGTTTTTT
14 | NA | NA | TRBJ1-6 | TRBV5-1 | CASSSGQFEGSLHF | TGCGCCAGCAGCTCCGGACAGTTTGAGGGATCCCTCCACTTT
21 | TRBD2 | NA | TRBJ2-1 | TRBV24-1 | CATSEPSRGGTSGRARNEQFF | TGTGCCACCAGTGAACCCAGCAGGGGGGGGACTAGCGGGAGGGCCCGGAATGAGCAGTTCTTC
14 | NA | NA | TRBJ2-7 | TRBV5-1 | CASSSRVGRHEQYF | TGCGCCAGCAGCTCGAGGGTGGGGCGGCACGAGCAGTACTTC
13 | NA | NA | TRBJ2-5 | TRBV7-9 | CASSLRASETQYF | TGTGCCAGCAGCTTGCGAGCCTCAGAGACCCAGTACTTC
14 | NA | NA | TRBJ1-4 | TRBV5-5 | CASKVRGTNEKLFF | TGTGCCAGCAAGGTGCGGGGTACTAATGAAAAACTGTTTTTT
15 | NA | NA | TRBJ1-3 | TRBV4-1 | CASSQGPGPGNTIYF | TGCGCCAGCAGCCAAGGACCAGGGCCAGGAAACACCATATATTTT
14 | NA | NA | TRBJ1-3 | TRBV4-2 | CASSQDRLGNTIYF | TGTGCCAGCAGCCAAGATCGGTTAGGAAACACCATATATTTT
14 | TRBD2 | NA | TRBJ2-7 | TRBV11-1 | CASTPRTSGYEQYF | TGTGCCAGCACCCCAAGGACTAGCGGTTACGAGCAGTACTTC
13 | NA | once | TRBJ1-1 | TRBV18 | CASSPSLNTEAFF | TGTGCCAGCTCACCCTCTTTGAACACTGAAGCTTTCTTT
16 | TRBD2 | NA | TRBJ2-3 | TRBV11-2 | CASSFGLAGGGDTQYF | TGTGCCAGCAGCTTCGGACTAGCGGGAGGGGGAGATACGCAGTATTTT
15 | TRBD1 | NA | TRBJ1-1 | TRBV7-6 | CASSFGTGGVDEAFF | TGTGCCAGCAGCTTCGGGACAGGGGGCGTAGATGAAGCTTTCTTT
13 | NA | NA | TRBJ1-1 | TRBV25-1 | CASTQDRRTEAFF | TGTGCCAGCACCCAAGACCGTAGGACTGAAGCTTTCTTT
17 | NA | NA | TRBJ2-5 | TRBV1 | CTSSQTRTSGEQETQYF | TGCACCAGCAGCCAGACAAGGACTAGCGGGGAACAAGAGACCCAGTACTTC
16 | NA | once | TRBJ2-7 | TRBV2 | CASSEGVWRLSYEQYF | TGTGCCAGCAGTGAAGGGGTCTGGCGTCTATCCTACGAGCAGTACTTC
14 | TRBD1 | NA | TRBJ1-2 | TRBV30 | CAWSRSTGAAGYTF | TGTGCCTGGAGTCGATCGACAGGGGCCGCTGGCTACACCTTC
15 | NA | NA | TRBJ1-5 | TRBV15 | CATSRDWGRGQPQHF | TGTGCCACCAGCAGAGATTGGGGAAGGGGCCAGCCCCAGCATTTT
16 | NA | few | TRBJ1-3 | TRBV4-1 | CASSHVTGTNGNTIYF | TGCGCCAGCAGCCACGTTACAGGTACTAATGGAAACACCATATATTTT
13 | TRBD1 | NA | TRBJ1-1 | TRBV7-6 | CASSDRVNTEAFF | TGTGCCAGCAGCGACAGGGTTAACACTGAAGCTTTCTTT
12 | NA | NA | TRBJ1-2 | TRBV29-1 | CSVDGQSYGYTF | TGCAGCGTGGACGGACAGAGCTATGGCTACACCTTC
14 | NA | NA | TRBJ2-3 | TRBV19 | CATRNPVYPDTQYF | TGTGCCACCAGGAACCCAGTCTATCCAGATACGCAGTATTTT
15 | NA | once | TRBJ2-5 | TRBV5-5 | CASSLVPRGGETQYF | TGTGCCAGCAGCCTAGTTCCCAGGGGAGGAGAGACCCAGTACTTC
13 | NA | NA | TRBJ2-6 | TRBV27 | CASSLSGANVLTF | TGTGCCAGCAGTTTATCTGGGGCCAACGTCCTGACTTTC
16 | NA | NA | TRBJ2-1 | TRBV9 | CASSLSGVSAYYEQFF | TGTGCCAGCAGCCTCTCGGGGGTAAGCGCCTACTATGAGCAGTTCTTC
15 | NA | NA | TRBJ2-1 | TRBV5-1 | CASSSGISDNNEQFF | TGCGCCAGCAGCTCAGGTATAAGTGACAACAATGAGCAGTTCTTC
13 | NA | NA | TRBJ2-5 | TRBV7-2 | CASSLAARQTQYF | TGTGCCAGCAGCTTAGCGGCGAGGCAGACCCAGTACTTC
14 | NA | NA | TRBJ1-2 | TRBV6-5 | CASSYTTLNYGYTF | TGTGCCAGCAGTTACACAACACTTAACTATGGCTACACCTTC
14 | NA | NA | TRBJ1-1 | TRBV5-4 | CASSLGLRSAEAFF | TGTGCCAGCAGCTTGGGATTGAGGTCTGCTGAAGCTTTCTTT
14 | NA | NA | TRBJ1-1 | TRBV5-1 | CASSLLPGDTEAFF | TGCGCCAGCAGCTTGCTTCCGGGGGACACTGAAGCTTTCTTT
14 | NA | once | TRBJ1-1 | TRBV5-4 | CASSISRQNTEAFF | TGTGCCAGCAGCATCAGTCGACAGAACACTGAAGCTTTCTTT
14 | TRBD1 | NA | TRBJ2-7 | TRBV4-3 | CASSAHRGPYEQYF | TGCGCCAGCAGCGCACACAGGGGACCCTACGAGCAGTACTTC
15 | NA | NA | TRBJ2-5 | TRBV25-1 | CASSEAQGPQETQYF | TGTGCCAGCAGTGAGGCACAGGGCCCCCAAGAGACCCAGTACTTC